Listed here are 15 T cell receptor beta chains from one sample, sequenced in a study of cytomegalovirus exposure and HLA in healthy donors (dated by TCRdb to 2016 to 2017). Library generation was performed with the immunoSEQ multiplex PCR assay. The multiplex PCR relied on a mix of 60 forward primers for TCR Vbeta segments and 13 reverse primers for TCR Jbeta segments. TCRdb mirrors the immuneACCESS table, restricted to in-frame sequences. Some clones are absent from its copies; in checked studies, under half trace to an unresolved V gene, and the reason for the others is unknown. The sample table holds 130,000 or so clones, of which about 82% were seen once. 1.8% of the sample comes from the top ten. The sample taken for sequencing was PBMCs. The receptors were gathered from a female donor in good health and CMV-seropositive.

This sequence joins TRBV6-6 and TRBJ2-3, with 7 nucleotides matching TRBD1. The germline gives CDR1 MNHNY, CDR2 SVGAGI (reference sequence). The CDR3 runs to 15 residues. V lost 2 bases and J lost 6; bases outside the gene matches: 8. CDR3 sequence reads: CASSYPGKGADTQYF. CDR3 nucleotide sequence: TGTGCCAGCAGTTACCCAGGGAAGGGGGCGGATACGCAGTATTTT.

The chain's CDR3 is CASSEAGQSYEQYF. CDR3 sequence (DNA): TGTGCCAGCAGTGAAGCGGGACAGTCTTACGAGCAGTACTTC. This rearrangement joins TRBV6-1 to TRBJ2-7; 7 nucleotides agree with TRBD1. The V segment lost 0 bases and the J segment 4 bases; nucleotides outside the gene matches: 3. This CDR3 region has 14 residues. Germline V gene data show CDR1 as MNHNS and CDR2 as SASEGT.

V and J are TRBV5-6 and TRBJ2-7, with 8 bases aligning to TRBD1. CDR1 and CDR2 (germline): SGHDT, YYEEEE. The J segment lost 2 bases and the V segment lost 4 bases, leaving 5 bases of the junction unmatched. This CDR3 region has 14 residues. The CDR3 DNA reads TGTGCCAGCAGCCCGGGACAGGCTCCCTACGAGCAGTACTTC. Translating gives CASSPGQAPYEQYF. The full variable domain, completed using reference TRBV5-6 and TRBJ2-7, is DAGVTQSPTHLIKTRGQQVTLRCSPKSGHDTVSWYQQALGQGPQFIFQYYEEEERQRGNFPDRFSGHQFPNYSSELNVNALLLGDSALYLCASSPGQAPYEQYFGPGTRLTVT.

The gene calls are TRBV5-1 and TRBJ2-5; tentatively, D is TRBD2 (6 bases). With 3 bases removed from V and 2 bases from J, the gap between germline ends came to 11 bases. CDR1 is SGHRS and CDR2 is YFSETQ in the germline V gene. This CDR3 has 14 amino acids. The CDR3 DNA follows: TGCGCCAGCAGCTGGGGCGGGGTGCAAGAGACCCAGTACTTC. Translated: CASSWGGVQETQYF.

This chain connects TRBV2 to TRBJ2-1; D is unclear. The V gene's germline CDR1 is SNHLY and CDR2 FYNNEI. This CDR3 is built from 11 residues. V was shortened by 8 bases and J by 4 bases, with 6 bases between the two germline ends. The CDR3: CASSQYNEQFF. The CDR3 DNA follows: TGTGCCAGCTCCCAATACAATGAGCAGTTCTTC.

This CDR3 is CASRSGQGGYSNQPQHF. In DNA form, the CDR3 reads TGTGCCAGCAGATCGGGACAGGGAGGATATAGCAATCAGCCCCAGCATTTT. The gene calls are TRBV28 and TRBJ1-5, with TRBD1 matching 9 bases. Germline lookup yields CDR1 MDHEN and CDR2 SYDVKM. There are 17 residues in the CDR3. V dropped 6 bases and J dropped 0; count of bases not matched to a gene: 9.

The CDR3 loop is CASRLTYNVVGELFF. As DNA, the CDR3 is TGTGCCAGCAGACTTACCTATAATGTCGTCGGGGAGCTGTTTTTT. V gene TRBV11-2 combines with J gene TRBJ2-2; D uncertain. Germline CDR1 is SGHAT and CDR2 is FQNNGV. Deletions cut 6 bases from V and 7 bases from J, with 18 bases between. The CDR3 has 15 amino acids.

The chain combines TRBV5-1 with TRBJ2-1; D possibly corresponds to TRBD2 (6 bases). CDR1 and CDR2 from the germline V gene are SGHRS and YFSETQ. CDR3 size: 15 residues. V lost 0 bases, J lost 2 bases, and 9 bases lay in between. The CDR3: CASSLEASAYNEQFF. As DNA, the CDR3 is TGCGCCAGCAGCTTGGAGGCTAGCGCCTACAATGAGCAGTTCTTC.

This clone was found a few times. The chain carries TRBV27 and TRBJ2-1; 8 bases are a match to TRBD1. The CDR3 has 16 residues. V was pared by 3 bases and J by 0 bases, with 4 bases of the junction left unmatched. Per germline, CDR1 MNHEY and CDR2 SMNVEV (reference sequence). In nucleotides, the CDR3 is TGTGCCAGCAGTTTCAGGGGGCCCCCCTCCTACAATGAGCAGTTCTTC. It specifies CASSFRGPPSYNEQFF.

This clone was seen once. The chain carries TRBV7-9 and TRBJ2-7, with D unclear. Germline V gene data show CDR1 as SEHNR and CDR2 as FQNEAQ (reference sequence). This CDR3 is built from 16 residues. Trimming pared 4 bases from V and 3 bases from J, leaving 19 bases between. DNA for the CDR3: TGTGCCAGCAGCTCATTTATGGGTTTGGAGATCTACGAGCAGTACTTC. Protein sequence: CASSSFMGLEIYEQYF.

V is TRBV9 and J is TRBJ2-3; 7 nucleotides line up with TRBD1. V lost 3 bases and J lost 1; bases outside the gene matches: 5. Germline V gene lookup returns CDR1 SGDLS and CDR2 YYNGEE. CDR3 length equals 15 residues. CDR3 bases: TGTGCCAGCAGCGCCCGGACAGGAGGCACAGATACGCAGTATTTT. Translated: CASSARTGGTDTQYF.

As for this clone: The junction does not match germline at one end; this may be a read error. This chain links TRBV7-9 with TRBJ1-2; 8 nucleotides align to TRBD1. CDR1 and CDR2 (germline): SEHNR, FQNEAQ (reference sequence). This CDR3 is built from 15 residues. DNA of the CDR3: TGTTCCAGCAGCGACTGGGGACAGGTCAACTATGGCTACACCTTC. This gives the protein CSSSDWGQVNYGYTF.

This sequence joins TRBV5-4 and TRBJ2-3; D call uncertain. Trimming pared 4 bases from V and 3 bases from J, leaving 9 bases between. The length of the CDR3 is 13 residues. Looked up from germline, CDR1 is SGHNT and CDR2 is YYREEE (reference sequence). DNA for the CDR3: TGTGCCAGCAGCAACACCCTTACAGATACGCAGTATTTT. Encoded protein: CASSNTLTDTQYF.

This clone was counted once. The J gene is TRBJ2-3, the V gene TRBV29-1, with 9 bases that match TRBD2. This CDR3 is 13 amino acids long. J lost 3 bases, V lost 7 bases, and 5 bases had no gene match. Germline V gene sequence: CDR1 SQVTM, CDR2 ANQGSEA. Here the CDR3 reads CSAEAGGTDTQYF. In DNA, the CDR3 is TGCAGCGCCGAGGCGGGAGGGACAGATACGCAGTATTTT.

V usage is TRBV4-2 and J usage is TRBJ1-1; D ambiguous. There are 16 residues in the CDR3. V was pared by 0 bases and J by 1 base, with 12 bases between. Germline V gene lookup returns CDR1 LGHNA and CDR2 YNFKEQ. CDR3 in amino acids: CASSQDITAGNTEAFF. CDR3 nucleotides: TGTGCCAGCAGCCAAGATATAACAGCCGGGAACACTGAAGCTTTCTTT.